These 14 T cell receptor beta chains originate from one sample sequenced in a study of blood T cell repertoires in COVID-19. Generated by immunoSEQ multiplex PCR, the TCRdb table keeps only in-frame clones and is missing some. The table shows 140,000 to 150,000 clones, with 84% occurring only once. Material: PBMCs or T cells enriched from blood (not recorded which). The receptors were sampled from a woman aged 50 to 60 who had been exposed to COVID-19.

This chain links TRBV15 with TRBJ1-1; D gene unclear. The CDR3 totals 15 residues. Germline V CDR1 and CDR2: LNHNV, YYDKDF (reference sequence). Trimming shortened V by 4 bases and J by 1 base, and 13 bases separated the two germline ends. The CDR3 loop is CATSNLSRGNTEAFF. CDR3 DNA sequence: TGTGCCACCAGCAACCTATCGCGGGGGAACACTGAAGCTTTCTTT.

V is TRBV18 and J is TRBJ2-5; D unresolved. V lost 3 bases to trimming and J lost 5 bases, with 19 bases between them. This CDR3 is 16 amino acids long. Looked up from germline, CDR1 is KGHSH and CDR2 is LQKENI. CDR3 nucleotide sequence: TGTGCCAGCTCACCCCCTACCCTTTGGCTCGGGGAGACCCAGTACTTC. This codes for CASSPPTLWLGETQYF.

This clone was recorded only once. The chain carries TRBV2 and TRBJ1-2; D unresolved. This CDR3 contains 14 residues. Trimming stripped 6 bases from V and 4 bases from J, with 15 bases between. Germline CDR1 SNHLY, CDR2 FYNNEI. The CDR3 region is CASSPTEAFYGYTF. Here the CDR3 DNA reads TGTGCCAGCAGCCCGACGGAGGCGTTCTATGGCTACACCTTC.

The CDR3 here is CASSVAVQAGNTIYF. The CDR3 DNA sequence: TGTGCCAGCAGCGTAGCTGTGCAAGCGGGAAACACCATATATTTT. The V and J genes are TRBV9 and TRBJ1-3; D uncertain. Trimming took off 0 bases at V and 4 bases at J, with 11 bases between the two ends. The CDR3 sequence is 15 residues long. CDR1 is SGDLS and CDR2 is YYNGEE in the germline V gene. The full variable domain, its missing parts supplied by reference TRBV9 and TRBJ1-3, is DSGVTQTPKHLITATGQRVTLRCSPRSGDLSVYWYQQSLDQGLQFLIQYYNGEERAKGNILERFSAQQFPDLHSELNLSSLELGDSALYFCASSVAVQAGNTIYFGEGSWLTVV.

The CDR3 sequence: CATSGLAGAADTQYF. In DNA form, the CDR3 reads TGTGCCACCAGTGGTTTAGCGGGAGCGGCGGATACGCAGTATTTT. The chain employs TRBV24-1 and TRBJ2-3; 9 nucleotides align to TRBD2. Germline CDR1 is KGHDR and CDR2 is SFDVKD. CDR3 size: 15 residues. V trimming: 5 bases; J trimming: 6 bases; junction bases outside the gene matches: 8.

CDR3 loop: CASSEGTGVDEQFF. CDR3 DNA sequence: TGTGCCAGCAGTGAAGGGACAGGGGTTGATGAGCAGTTCTTC. The chain combines TRBV6-1 with TRBJ2-1; 9 bases map to TRBD1. V dropped 1 base and J dropped 8; count of bases not matched to a gene: 3. CDR3 length: 14 amino acids. Germline loops: CDR1 MNHNS, CDR2 SASEGT.

This clone was recorded a few times. The chain recombines TRBV5-5 with TRBJ1-4; 7 bases match TRBD1. Germline V gene data show CDR1 as SGHKS and CDR2 as YYEKEE (reference sequence). V shed 3 bases and J 12 bases; nucleotides not matched to a gene: 2. This CDR3 spans 11 amino acids. CDR3 residues: CASSWQGELFF. The CDR3 DNA follows: TGTGCCAGCAGCTGGCAGGGGGAACTGTTTTTT. Full variable domain (missing parts from reference TRBV5-5 and TRBJ1-4): DAGVTQSPTHLIKTRGQQVTLRCSPISGHKSVSWYQQVLGQGPQFIFQYYEKEERGRGNFPDRFSARQFPNYSSELNVNALLLGDSALYLCASSWQGELFFGSGTQLSVL.

The rearrangement uses TRBV5-4 and TRBJ2-1, with 7 bases lining up with TRBD1. V lost 6 bases and J lost 2; bases outside the gene matches: 11. The CDR3 loop spans 16 amino acids. CDR1 and CDR2 from the germline V gene are SGHNT and YYREEE (reference sequence). The CDR3 nucleotides read TGTGCCAGCAAACCCGGTCGGGGACAGACCTACAATGAGCAGTTCTTC. Translating it yields CASKPGRGQTYNEQFF.

The chain carries TRBV18 and TRBJ2-7; D call uncertain. CDR3 length equals 12 residues. Germline V gene lookup returns CDR1 KGHSH and CDR2 LQKENI. The V end was cut by 4 bases, the J end by 6 bases, with 10 bases between. CDR3 bases: TGTGCCAGCTCACAACCCTCGGGCGAGCAGTACTTC. It translates to CASSQPSGEQYF.

The chain is built from TRBV7-9 and TRBJ2-7; 7 positions match TRBD1. CDR1 is SEHNR and CDR2 is FQNEAQ in the germline V gene (reference sequence). V gave up 1 base and J gave up 1 base; unmatched junction bases: 4. The CDR3 has 15 residues. CDR3 sequence reads: CASSLVVGQSYEQYF. The CDR3, as DNA: TGTGCCAGCAGCTTAGTAGTGGGACAGTCCTACGAGCAGTACTTC.

The gene calls are TRBV7-8 and TRBJ2-4, with D possibly being TRBD1 (6 bases). Germline lookup yields CDR1 SGHVS and CDR2 FQNEAQ. V dropped 5 bases and J dropped 1 base, with 12 bases sitting between them. The CDR3 runs to 15 residues. CDR3 region: CASSISDRAKNIQYF. The CDR3 DNA reads as TGTGCCAGCAGCATTAGCGACAGGGCCAAAAACATTCAGTACTTC.

This clone was counted only a few times. The gene calls are TRBV27 and TRBJ1-4, with a tentative D call TRBD1 (6 bases). Trimming shortened V by 5 bases and J by 8 bases, and 18 bases separated the two germline ends. This CDR3 contains 15 residues. In germline, CDR1 is MNHEY, CDR2 SMNVEV (reference sequence). In DNA form, the CDR3 reads TGTGCCAGCAGTCGGCAGGGGTCAATCCGCGAAAAACTGTTTTTT. It encodes CASSRQGSIREKLFF.

V and J are TRBV27 and TRBJ2-1; possible D gene TRBD1, 6 bases. Germline V gives CDR1 MNHEY, CDR2 SMNVEV (reference sequence). CDR3 size: 15 residues. V dropped 6 bases and J dropped 0 bases, with 12 bases sitting between them. CDR3 region: CASRTRGSSYNEQFF. CDR3 sequence (DNA): TGTGCCAGCAGAACAAGGGGGAGCTCCTACAATGAGCAGTTCTTC.

This chain joins TRBV7-9 and TRBJ1-2; 7 bases agree with TRBD1. The CDR3 is 13 amino acids. Germline V lookup: CDR1 SEHNR, CDR2 FQNEAQ (reference sequence). V shed 4 bases, J shed 12 bases, and the junction held 11 bases outside the gene matches. In DNA, the CDR3 is TGTGCCAGCAGCTCGTCCGTGGGACAGCAGGACACCTTC. It is translated as CASSSSVGQQDTF.